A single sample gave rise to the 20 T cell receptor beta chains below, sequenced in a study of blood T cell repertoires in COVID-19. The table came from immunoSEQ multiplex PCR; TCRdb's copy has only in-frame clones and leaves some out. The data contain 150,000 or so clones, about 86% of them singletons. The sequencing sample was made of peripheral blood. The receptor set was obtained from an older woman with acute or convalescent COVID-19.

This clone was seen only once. CDR3 coding DNA: TGTGCCAGCAGACTAAGCGGATCGCAGGTAGTCGCAGATACGCAGTATTTT. It specifies CASRLSGSQVVADTQYF. V is TRBV2 and J is TRBJ2-3; perhaps TRBD2 as D (5 bases). The V end lost 6 bases, the J end lost 4 bases, and 23 bases lay between the germline ends. Per germline, CDR1 SNHLY and CDR2 FYNNEI. The CDR3 consists of 17 residues.

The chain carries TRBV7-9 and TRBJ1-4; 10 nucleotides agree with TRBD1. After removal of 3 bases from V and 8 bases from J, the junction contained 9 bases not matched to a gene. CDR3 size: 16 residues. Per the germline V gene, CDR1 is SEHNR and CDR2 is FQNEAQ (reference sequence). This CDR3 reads CASSLRQGAREEKLFF. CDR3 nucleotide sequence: TGTGCCAGCAGCTTGCGACAGGGGGCTAGGGAGGAAAAACTGTTTTTT.

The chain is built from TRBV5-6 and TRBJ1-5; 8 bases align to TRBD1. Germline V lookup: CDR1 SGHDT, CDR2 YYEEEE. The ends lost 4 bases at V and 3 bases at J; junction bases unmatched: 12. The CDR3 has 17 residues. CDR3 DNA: TGTGCCAGCAGCAGGACAGGGTACCGGATGTTCAATCAGCCCCAGCATTTT. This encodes CASSRTGYRMFNQPQHF.

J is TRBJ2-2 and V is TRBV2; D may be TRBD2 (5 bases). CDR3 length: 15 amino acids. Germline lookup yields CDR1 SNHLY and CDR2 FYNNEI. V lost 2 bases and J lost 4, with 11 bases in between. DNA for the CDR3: TGTGCCAGCAGTGAAAAAGTGGCGGGCACCGGGGAGCTGTTTTTT. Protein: CASSEKVAGTGELFF.

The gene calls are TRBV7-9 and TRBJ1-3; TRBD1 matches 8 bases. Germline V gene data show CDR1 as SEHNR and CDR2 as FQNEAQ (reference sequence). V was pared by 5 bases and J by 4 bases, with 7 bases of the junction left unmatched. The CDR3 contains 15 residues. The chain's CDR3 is CASSPTGAKGNTIYF. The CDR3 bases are TGTGCCAGCAGCCCGACAGGGGCAAAGGGAAACACCATATATTTT.

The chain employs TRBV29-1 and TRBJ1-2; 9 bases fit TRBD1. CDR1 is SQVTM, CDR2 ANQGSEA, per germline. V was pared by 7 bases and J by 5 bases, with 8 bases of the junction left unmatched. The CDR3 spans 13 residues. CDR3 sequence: CSATGGIRYGYTF. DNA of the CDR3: TGCAGCGCAACAGGGGGCATTAGGTATGGCTACACCTTC.

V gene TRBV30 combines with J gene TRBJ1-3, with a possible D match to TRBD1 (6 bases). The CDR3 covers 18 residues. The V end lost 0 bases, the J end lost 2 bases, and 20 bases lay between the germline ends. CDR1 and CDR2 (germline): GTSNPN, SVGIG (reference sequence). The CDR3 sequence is CAWSVDSTTLSAGNTIYF. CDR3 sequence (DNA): TGTGCCTGGAGTGTGGACAGTACTACCCTCTCTGCTGGAAACACCATATATTTT.

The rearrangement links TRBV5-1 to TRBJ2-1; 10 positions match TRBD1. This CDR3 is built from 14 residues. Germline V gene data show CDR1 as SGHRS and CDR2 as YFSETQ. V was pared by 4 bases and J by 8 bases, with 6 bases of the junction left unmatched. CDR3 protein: CASSKGQGFDEQFF. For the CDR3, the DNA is TGCGCCAGCAGCAAGGGACAGGGGTTCGATGAGCAGTTCTTC.

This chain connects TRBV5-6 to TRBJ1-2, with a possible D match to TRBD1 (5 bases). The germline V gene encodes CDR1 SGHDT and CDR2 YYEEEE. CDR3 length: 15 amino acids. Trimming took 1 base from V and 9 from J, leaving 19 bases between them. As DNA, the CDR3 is TGTGCCAGCAGCTTGCCTCAGGGCAAGTCGGTGAGCTACACCTTC. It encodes CASSLPQGKSVSYTF.

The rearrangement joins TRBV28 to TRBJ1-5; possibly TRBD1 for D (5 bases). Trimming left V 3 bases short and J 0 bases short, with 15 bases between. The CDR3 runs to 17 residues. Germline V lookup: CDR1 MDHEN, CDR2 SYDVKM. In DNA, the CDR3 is TGTGCCAGCAGTTTCGCCGACAGTGCGAATAGCAATCAGCCCCAGCATTTT. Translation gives CASSFADSANSNQPQHF.

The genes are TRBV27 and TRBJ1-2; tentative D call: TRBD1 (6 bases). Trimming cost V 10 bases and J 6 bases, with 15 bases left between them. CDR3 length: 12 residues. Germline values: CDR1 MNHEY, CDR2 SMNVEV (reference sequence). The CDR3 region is CATRRGWHGYTF. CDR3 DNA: TGTGCCACCCGCAGGGGCTGGCATGGCTACACCTTC.

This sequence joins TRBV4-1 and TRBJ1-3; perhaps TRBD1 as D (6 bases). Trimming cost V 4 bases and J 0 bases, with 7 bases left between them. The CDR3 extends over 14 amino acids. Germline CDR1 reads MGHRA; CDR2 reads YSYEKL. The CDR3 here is CASSLQGSGNTIYF. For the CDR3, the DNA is TGCGCCAGCAGCCTACAGGGCTCTGGAAACACCATATATTTT.

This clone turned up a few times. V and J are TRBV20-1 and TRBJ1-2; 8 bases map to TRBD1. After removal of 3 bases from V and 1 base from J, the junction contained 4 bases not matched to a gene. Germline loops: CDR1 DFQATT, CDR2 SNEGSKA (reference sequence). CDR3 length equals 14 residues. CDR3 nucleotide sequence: TGCAGTGCTAGTGTGACAGGGGTTAACTATGGCTACACCTTC. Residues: CSASVTGVNYGYTF.

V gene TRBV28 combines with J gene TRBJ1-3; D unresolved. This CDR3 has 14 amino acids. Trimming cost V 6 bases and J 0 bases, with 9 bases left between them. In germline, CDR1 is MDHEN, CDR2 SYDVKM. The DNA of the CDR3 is TGTGCCAGCAGCCGAACAAGCTCTGGAAACACCATATATTTT. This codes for CASSRTSSGNTIYF.

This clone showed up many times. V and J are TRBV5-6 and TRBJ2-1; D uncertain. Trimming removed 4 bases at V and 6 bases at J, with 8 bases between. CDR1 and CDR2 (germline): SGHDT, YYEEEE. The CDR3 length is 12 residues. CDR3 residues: CASSDWSNEQFF. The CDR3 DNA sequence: TGTGCCAGCAGCGACTGGTCCAATGAGCAGTTCTTC.

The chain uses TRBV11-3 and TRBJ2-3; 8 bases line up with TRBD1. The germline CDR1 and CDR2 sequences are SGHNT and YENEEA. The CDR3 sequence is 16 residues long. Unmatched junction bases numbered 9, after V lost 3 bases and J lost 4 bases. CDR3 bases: TGTGCCAGCAGCTTTGCCGGGACAGGAGGATCAGATACGCAGTATTTT. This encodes CASSFAGTGGSDTQYF. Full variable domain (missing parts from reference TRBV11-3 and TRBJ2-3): EAGVVQSPRYKIIEKKQPVAFWCNPISGHNTLYWYLQNLGQGPELLIRYENEEAVDDSQLPKDRFSAERLKGVDSTLKIQPAELGDSAVYLCASSFAGTGGSDTQYFGPGTRLTVL.

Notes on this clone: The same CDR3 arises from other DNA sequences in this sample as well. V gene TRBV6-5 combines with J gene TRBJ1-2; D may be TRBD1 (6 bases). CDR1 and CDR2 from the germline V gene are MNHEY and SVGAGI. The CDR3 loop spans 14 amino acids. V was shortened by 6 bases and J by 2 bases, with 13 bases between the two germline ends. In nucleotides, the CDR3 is TGTGCCAGCAGCCGTCAGGGGTCCAACTATGGCTACACCTTC. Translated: CASSRQGSNYGYTF.

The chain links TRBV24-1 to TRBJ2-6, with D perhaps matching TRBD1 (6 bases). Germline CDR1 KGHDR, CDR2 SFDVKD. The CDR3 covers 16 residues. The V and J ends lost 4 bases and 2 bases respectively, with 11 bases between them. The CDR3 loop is CATSDPNRAGANVLTF. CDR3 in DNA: TGTGCCACCAGTGACCCAAACAGGGCTGGGGCCAACGTCCTGACTTTC.

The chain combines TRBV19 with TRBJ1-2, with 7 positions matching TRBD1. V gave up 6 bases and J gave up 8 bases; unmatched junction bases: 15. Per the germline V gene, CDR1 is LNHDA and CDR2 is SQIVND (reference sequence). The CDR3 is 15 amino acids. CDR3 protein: CASSPSEDRPRGYTF. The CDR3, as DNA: TGTGCCAGTAGCCCTTCGGAGGACAGGCCCAGGGGCTACACCTTC.

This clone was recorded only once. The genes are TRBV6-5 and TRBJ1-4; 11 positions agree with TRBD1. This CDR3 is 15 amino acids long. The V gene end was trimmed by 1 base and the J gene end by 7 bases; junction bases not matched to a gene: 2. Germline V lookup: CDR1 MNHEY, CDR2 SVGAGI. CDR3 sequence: CASSYFGTGGEKLFF. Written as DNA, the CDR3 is TGTGCCAGCAGTTACTTTGGGACAGGGGGTGAAAAACTGTTTTTT.